This T cell receptor (beta chain) was documented in a study of T cell responses to AZD1222 COVID-19 vaccine (dated by TCRdb to the early 2020s). As for the study more broadly: A total of around 240 trial participants underwent TCR sequencing, of whom more than 200 had received two doses of AZD1222 and roughly 26 had received two doses of the MenACWY control vaccine. Trial participants were enrolled by age into subgroups of 18-55, 56-69 and 70-plus years, and approximately 150, 30 and 60 TCR-sequenced participants, respectively, were included in these subgroups. Paper-wide results and their limitations: Because no day 14 peak-response samples were available, the repertoires could be characterized only after the peak T cell response. After two AZD1222 doses, spike-specific TCR breadth and depth were significantly higher than at day 0 and than in MenACWY recipients. Conclusions about previously exposed vaccinees were limited because only a handful of AZD1222 recipients were SARS-CoV-2 seropositive at baseline. Vaccine-associated CD4 TCRs spanned the whole spike protein, with dominant responses in regions 160-218 and 743-854. Participants were mostly white British and included more females than males, and it was suggested by the authors that clonal diversity may have been underestimated. Nearly half of unique spike-specific TCRs reportedly recognized epitopes outside regions mutated in the B.1.351 and B.1.1.7 variants. The 56-69-year group was small, and its depth increase did not reach significance, likely because of low power.

The CDR3 regions of human TCRbeta chains were analyzed by immunosequencing. The source study handled its data this way. Repertoire TCRs were matched against a reference library of SARS-CoV-2-specific TCRs generated with the MIRA antigen-specificity platform. Breadth was defined as the fraction of unique TCRs that were SARS-CoV-2-associated, and depth was defined as the fraction of total T cells that were SARS-CoV-2-associated. Each spike-specific TCR was assigned to its reactive spike region and to a CD4 or CD8 class using the MIRA data. Log10-transformed breadth and depth values were compared by one-way ANOVA with Sidak's multiple comparisons tests. As stored in TCRdb, this immuneACCESS dataset retains in-frame rearrangements with V and J assigned. A fraction of the clones does not appear; measured against another copy, unresolved V genes explain less than half of the discrepancy, and the remainder lacks a known reason. V, J and clone size derive from that table, while D and trimming were established from the DNA sequence. The table for this sample lists over 150,000 clones; roughly 91% of them were counted only once. About 1% of the sample rests with the top ten.

Comments on this clone: Its binding antigen is unknown. Per-base quality was not reported, and no clone a single base away is much larger than it.

V ends up 4 bases short and J 6 bases short, with an unmatched junction base count of 7. The CDR3 numbers 15 residues from cysteine through phenylalanine. Just CDR3 DNA is preserved here, 45 bases in frame from base 1. From the germline V gene (reference sequence), CDR1 is SGHNT and CDR2 is YYREEE. The sample's time point label is to be understood as: about 28 days (+/-7) after the second vaccine dose. Interpreted using the paper, the treatment or condition label stands for: meningococcal conjugate vaccine given as trial control. The vaccinee samples were drawn from two UK trials, COV001 and COV002, one of which was a single-blind randomized controlled phase 2/3 trial testing AZD1222 (ChAdOx1 nCoV-19) in healthy adults. Trial participant PBMC samples were collected at day 0 and day 28 after the second dose for TCRbeta chain sequencing.

The sequenced sample was peripheral blood, obtained 28 days after the second dose of the MenACWY control vaccine. The sequence was collected from an adult who received the MenACWY meningococcal vaccine as a control. This chain is built from TRBV5-4 and TRBJ1-4; TRBD1 fits 9 bases in the junction. The CDR3 protein: CASSSRQGVYEKLFF. The DNA sequence is TGTGCCAGCAGCAGTCGACAGGGGGTATATGAAAAACTGTTTTTT.